This is a list of T cell receptor beta chains from one sample in a study of beta chain features in type 1 diabetes. The table came from immunoSEQ multiplex PCR; TCRdb's copy has only in-frame clones and leaves some out. The data hold 250,000 or so clones, with roughly 20% observed a single time. Sequenced input: naive CD4+ T cells from blood. The receptors derive from a woman between 40 and 50 years old with type 1 diabetes. The CDR3 runs from the conserved cysteine through the conserved F or W. A D gene is named only where the DNA matches it firmly. Only some rows state a clone size, as once, few, many or a class for expanded clones.

J gene | clone size | D gene | V gene | CDR3 DNA | CDR3 protein
TRBJ2-1 | NA | TRBD2 | TRBV19 | TGTGCCAGTAGTATTATAGCGGGAGGGAGAAACAATGAGCAGTTCTTC | CASSIIAGGRNNEQFF
TRBJ2-2 | NA | TRBD2 | TRBV28 | TGTGCCAGCGGCCAAGCGGGAGGGTACACCGGGGAGCTGTTTTTT | CASGQAGGYTGELFF
TRBJ2-1 | few | NA | TRBV19 | TGTGCCAGTAGTATACTGACTAGAGAGTACAATGAGCAGTTCTTC | CASSILTREYNEQFF
TRBJ2-1 | NA | TRBD2 | TRBV11-2 | TGTGCCAGCATCCGGACTAGCGGGGGTTATGAGCAGTTCTTC | CASIRTSGGYEQFF
TRBJ2-1 | NA | TRBD1 | TRBV5-4 | TGTGCCAGCTTCCGGGACAGGGTGGATGAGCAGTTCTTC | CASFRDRVDEQFF
TRBJ1-6 | NA | TRBD1 | TRBV25-1 | TGTGCCAGCAGTGAAACAGGGGGCTTCGGGGGTATCCTCCACTTT | CASSETGGFGGILHF
TRBJ1-1 | few | NA | TRBV10-3 | TGTGCCATCAGTGTTCGGAACACTGAAGCTTTCTTT | CAISVRNTEAFF
TRBJ2-7 | few | NA | TRBV10-3 | TGTGCCATCAGTGAGACGACAGGGGAGGGCGAGCAGTACTTC | CAISETTGEGEQYF
TRBJ2-1 | NA | NA | TRBV29-1 | TGCAGCGTTGAAAGGGCGGGCAGCCTCAATGAGCAGTTCTTC | CSVERAGSLNEQFF
TRBJ2-5 | NA | NA | TRBV21-1 | TGTGCCAGCAGCAAAGGACAGGGTGGAGAGACCCAGTACTTC | CASSKGQGGETQYF
TRBJ2-7 | few | NA | TRBV28 | TGTGCCAGCACACTCAGGGTCGGGGGAGGCTCCTACGAGCAGTACTTC | CASTLRVGGGSYEQYF
TRBJ2-2 | NA | NA | TRBV7-9 | TGTGCCAGCAGCACCCGGGGACTCACCGGGGAGCTGTTTTTT | CASSTRGLTGELFF
TRBJ1-5 | NA | NA | TRBV29-1 | TGCAGCGTTGTATCGGGGGGCGGCCAGCCCCAGCATTTT | CSVVSGGGQPQHF
TRBJ2-2 | NA | NA | TRBV29-1 | TGCAGCATTGCTTCCAGGTTGAACACCGGGGAGCTGTTTTTT | CSIASRLNTGELFF
TRBJ2-1 | few | TRBD1 | TRBV20-1 | TGCAGTGCTGGGAACAGGGGGCAGTTCTTC | CSAGNRGQFF
TRBJ2-7 | NA | TRBD1 | TRBV18 | TGTGCCAGCTCAGCGGGACAGGCCCTCTCCTACGAGCAGTACTTC | CASSAGQALSYEQYF
TRBJ1-2 | NA | NA | TRBV30 | TGTGCCTGGAGTGTGAGCACGCAAAATGGCTACACCTTC | CAWSVSTQNGYTF
TRBJ2-7 | few | NA | TRBV7-2 | TGTGCCAGCAGCCTGAACAGCTACGAGCAGTACTTC | CASSLNSYEQYF
TRBJ1-5 | few | TRBD1 | TRBV13 | TGTGCCAGCAGCTCCCGGGACAGGGGGTTCCAGCCCCAGCATTTT | CASSSRDRGFQPQHF
TRBJ1-5 | NA | NA | TRBV6-6 | TGTGCCAGCAGAGAAACAGGGCATGATCAGCCCCAGCATTTT | CASRETGHDQPQHF
TRBJ2-1 | NA | TRBD1 | TRBV5-4 | TGTGCCAGCAGCGGACCGACAGGGTTAGTAGATGAGCAGTTCTTC | CASSGPTGLVDEQFF
TRBJ1-1 | NA | TRBD1 | TRBV7-9 | TGTGCCAGCAGCCCTGACAGGGCTACTGAAGCTTTCTTT | CASSPDRATEAFF
TRBJ1-1 | NA | NA | TRBV2 | TGTGCCAGCAGTGAAGGAGTAACGGGGGGCACTGAAGCTTTCTTT | CASSEGVTGGTEAFF
TRBJ2-2 | NA | NA | TRBV4-3 | TGCGCCAGCAGCCAAGACAGGGGTTGGAACACCGGGGAGCTGTTTTTT | CASSQDRGWNTGELFF
TRBJ1-2 | few | NA | TRBV5-4 | TGTGCCAGCAGCTTGGAGGGGATAAACTATGGCTACACCTTC | CASSLEGINYGYTF
TRBJ1-5 | NA | NA | TRBV27 | TGTGCCAGCAGCGACCTGGGCAGCCCCCGAGGGCAGCCCCAGCATTTT | CASSDLGSPRGQPQHF
TRBJ2-3 | few | NA | TRBV5-4 | TGTGCCAGCAGCTTGCGGCAGGGGACAGATACGCAGTATTTT | CASSLRQGTDTQYF
TRBJ1-3 | NA | NA | TRBV7-2 | TGTGCCAGCAGGGTCAGCTCTGGAAACACCATATATTTT | CASRVSSGNTIYF
TRBJ2-7 | NA | NA | TRBV9 | TGTGCCAGCAGCCCACCCGGGTCGGCGGCAGATGGATACGAGCAGTACTTC | CASSPPGSAADGYEQYF
TRBJ2-3 | once | NA | TRBV11-3 | TGTGCCAGCAGCTCGGGCACAGATACGCAGTATTTT | CASSSGTDTQYF
TRBJ2-1 | few | TRBD2 | TRBV9 | TGTGCCAGCAGCGTAGCCAGCGGGAGTGACCCATACAATGAGCAGTTCTTC | CASSVASGSDPYNEQFF
TRBJ2-7 | NA | TRBD2 | TRBV7-2 | TGTGCCAGCAGCTCGAAGACTAGCGCCCCTTCCTCCTACGAGCAGTACTTC | CASSSKTSAPSSYEQYF
TRBJ2-3 | NA | NA | TRBV7-6 | TGTGCCAGCAGCTTTAGTGCCAACGGTGATACGCAGTATTTT | CASSFSANGDTQYF
TRBJ2-2 | NA | NA | TRBV25-1 | TGTGCCAGCAGTGAATTCTGGGGGCAGGGGACGGCCGGGGAGCTGTTTTTT | CASSEFWGQGTAGELFF
TRBJ1-2 | few | NA | TRBV4-3 | TGCGCCAGCAGCCAAGGCTACCGGGACTCTTATGGCTACACCTTC | CASSQGYRDSYGYTF
TRBJ2-1 | few | TRBD1 | TRBV27 | TGTGCCAGCAAACGGACAGGGAATAATGAGCAGTTCTTC | CASKRTGNNEQFF
TRBJ2-1 | NA | TRBD1 | TRBV11-1 | TGTGCCAGCAGTTCTCCGGGACAGGGGAGGTATGAGCAGTTCTTC | CASSSPGQGRYEQFF
TRBJ2-1 | NA | TRBD2 | TRBV18 | TGTGCCAGCTTGCGGGGGGATGAGCAGTTCTTC | CASLRGDEQFF
TRBJ2-5 | few | NA | TRBV28 | TGTGCCAGCAATCCCCTCGGACAGCCCCAAGAGACCCAGTACTTC | CASNPLGQPQETQYF
TRBJ2-5 | few | NA | TRBV4-2 | TGTGCCAGCAGCCAAGTGAGAGAGACCCAGTACTTC | CASSQVRETQYF
TRBJ2-5 | NA | NA | TRBV6-5 | TGTGCCAGCAGTTACTCGAGGCTCGGGATAGAGACCCAGTACTTC | CASSYSRLGIETQYF
TRBJ2-1 | few | TRBD2 | TRBV29-1 | TGCAGCGTTGAGTCTAGCGGGGGGTATGAGCAGTTCTTC | CSVESSGGYEQFF
TRBJ2-7 | few | TRBD1 | TRBV30 | TGTGCCTGGAGTAACAGGGGATCCTACGAGCAGTACTTC | CAWSNRGSYEQYF